The entry below describes one T cell receptor beta chain. These data originate in a study of immune characterization of retroperitoneal liposarcoma. This CDR3 contains 16 residues. V shed 3 bases and J shed 0 bases, with 12 bases lying between them. Germline loops: CDR1 MNHNS, CDR2 SASEGT. TCRdb passed the PCR reads through MiXCR, listing each CDR3 protein once. The top ten clones hold approximately 20% of a sample with some 1,700 distinct CDR3 sequences, 42% of them seen once. This receptor was taken from a female donor with retroperitoneal liposarcoma. The sample consisted of tumor tissue. The chain employs TRBV6-1 and TRBJ2-4; a weak D match, TRBD1 (5 bases). The CDR3: CASSDPSQGAKNIQYF. The CDR3 DNA sequence: TGTGCCAGCAGTGACCCCTCCCAGGGAGCCAAAAACATTCAGTACTTC.